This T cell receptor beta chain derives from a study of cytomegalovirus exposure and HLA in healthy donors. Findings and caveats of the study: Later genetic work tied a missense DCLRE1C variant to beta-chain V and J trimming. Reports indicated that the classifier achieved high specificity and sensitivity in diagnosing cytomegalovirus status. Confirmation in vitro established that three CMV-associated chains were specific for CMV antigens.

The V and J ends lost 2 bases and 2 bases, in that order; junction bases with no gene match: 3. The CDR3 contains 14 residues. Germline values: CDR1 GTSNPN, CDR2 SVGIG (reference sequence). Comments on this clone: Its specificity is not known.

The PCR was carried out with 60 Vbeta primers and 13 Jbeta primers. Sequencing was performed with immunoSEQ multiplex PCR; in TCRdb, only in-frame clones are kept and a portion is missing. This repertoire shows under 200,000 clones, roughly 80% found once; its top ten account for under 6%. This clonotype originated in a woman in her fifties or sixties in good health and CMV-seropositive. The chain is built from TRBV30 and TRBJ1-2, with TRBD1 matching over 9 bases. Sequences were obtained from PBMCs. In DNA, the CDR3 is TGTGCCTGGAGTCGGGACAGGGCAAACTATGGCTACACCTTC. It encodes CAWSRDRANYGYTF.